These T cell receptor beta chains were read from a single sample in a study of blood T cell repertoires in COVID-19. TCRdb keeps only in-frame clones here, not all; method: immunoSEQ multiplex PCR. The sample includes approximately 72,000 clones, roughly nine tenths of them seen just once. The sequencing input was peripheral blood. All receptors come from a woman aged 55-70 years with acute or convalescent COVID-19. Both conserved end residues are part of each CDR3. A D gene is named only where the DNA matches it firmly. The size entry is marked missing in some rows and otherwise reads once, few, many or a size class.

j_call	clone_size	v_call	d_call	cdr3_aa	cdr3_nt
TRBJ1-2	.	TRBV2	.	CASTIHPGGPYGYTF	TGTGCCAGCACCATCCACCCGGGGGGCCCCTATGGCTACACCTTC
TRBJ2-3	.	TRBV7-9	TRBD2	CASSDGLAGGTDTQYF	TGTGCCAGCAGCGACGGACTAGCGGGGGGGACAGATACGCAGTATTTT
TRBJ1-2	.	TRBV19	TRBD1	CASSTTGEGNYGYTF	TGTGCCAGTAGTACCACAGGGGAAGGAAACTATGGCTACACCTTC
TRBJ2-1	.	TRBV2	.	CASSDSGYNNEQFF	TGTGCCAGCAGTGATTCGGGATATAACAATGAGCAGTTCTTC
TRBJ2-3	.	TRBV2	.	CASTPNTDTQYF	TGTGCCAGCACCCCTAACACAGATACGCAGTATTTT
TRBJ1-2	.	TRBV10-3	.	CAISARDSNYGYTF	TGTGCCATCAGTGCCCGCGACTCTAACTATGGCTACACCTTC
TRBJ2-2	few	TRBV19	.	CASSMISPGELFF	TGTGCCAGTAGTATGATCAGTCCCGGGGAGCTGTTTTTT
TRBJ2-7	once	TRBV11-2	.	CASSLPPGLLYEQYF	TGTGCCAGCAGCCTGCCCCCGGGACTCCTCTACGAGCAGTACTTC
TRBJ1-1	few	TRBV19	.	CASKYLGGMNTEAFF	TGTGCCAGTAAATACCTAGGGGGAATGAACACTGAAGCTTTCTTT
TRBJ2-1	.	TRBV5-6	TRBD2	CASSWFGLAYNEQFF	TGTGCCAGCAGCTGGTTCGGACTAGCTTACAATGAGCAGTTCTTC
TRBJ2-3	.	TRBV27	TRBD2	CASSLSGGNTDTQYF	TGTGCCAGCAGTTTATCCGGGGGGAACACAGATACGCAGTATTTT
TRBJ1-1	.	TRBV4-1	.	CASSLGLRGSTRPEAFF	TGCGCCAGCAGCCTTGGACTACGGGGTTCAACGCGTCCTGAAGCTTTCTTT
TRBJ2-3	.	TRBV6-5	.	CASRLPPGITDTQYF	TGTGCCAGCAGACTCCCTCCAGGAATCACAGATACGCAGTATTTT
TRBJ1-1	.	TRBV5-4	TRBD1	CASSPRQGGTEAFF	TGTGCCAGCAGCCCCAGACAGGGGGGGACTGAAGCTTTCTTT
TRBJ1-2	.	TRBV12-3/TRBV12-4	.	CASSAVVYGYTF	TGTGCCAGCAGCGCAGTGGTCTATGGCTACACCTTC
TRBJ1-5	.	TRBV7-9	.	CASSLEGDQPQHF	TGTGCCAGCAGCTTAGAAGGAGATCAGCCCCAGCATTTT
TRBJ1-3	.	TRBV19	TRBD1	CASSVPGQGFNTIYF	TGTGCCAGTAGTGTTCCGGGACAGGGATTTAACACCATATATTTT
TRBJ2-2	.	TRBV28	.	CASSLLGVGTVNTGELFF	TGTGCCAGCAGTTTATTAGGGGTGGGCACAGTTAACACCGGGGAGCTGTTTTTT
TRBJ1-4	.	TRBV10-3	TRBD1	CATLRGDRGMANEKLFF	TGTGCCACCCTGAGGGGGGACAGGGGCATGGCTAATGAAAAACTGTTTTTT
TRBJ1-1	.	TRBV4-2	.	CASSPGGLNTEAFF	TGTGCCAGCAGCCCCGGCGGGTTGAACACTGAAGCTTTCTTT
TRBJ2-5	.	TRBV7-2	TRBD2	CASSFGTSGGAETQYF	TGTGCCAGCAGCTTTGGGACTAGCGGGGGGGCTGAGACCCAGTACTTC
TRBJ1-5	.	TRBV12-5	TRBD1	CASGLTGGDQPQHF	TGTGCTAGTGGTTTGACAGGGGGAGATCAGCCCCAGCATTTT
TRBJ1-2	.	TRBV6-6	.	CASSGDYGYTF	TGTGCCAGCTCGGGGGACTATGGCTACACCTTC
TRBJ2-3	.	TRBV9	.	CASSVGPGSDTQYF	TGTGCCAGCAGCGTAGGGCCGGGGTCAGATACGCAGTATTTT
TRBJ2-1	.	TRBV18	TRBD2	CASSRDYNNEQFF	TGTGCCAGCTCCCGGGACTATAACAATGAGCAGTTCTTC
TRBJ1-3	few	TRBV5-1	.	CASSSTESSGNTIYF	TGCGCCAGCAGCTCTACGGAGAGCAGTGGAAACACCATATATTTT
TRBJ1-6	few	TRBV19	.	CASDGGHNSPLHF	TGTGCCAGTGACGGCGGGCATAATTCACCCCTCCACTTT
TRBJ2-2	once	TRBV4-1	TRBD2	CASSQEWEGSNTGELFF	TGCGCCAGCAGCCAAGAATGGGAGGGGTCGAACACCGGGGAGCTGTTTTTT
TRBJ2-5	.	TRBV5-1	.	CASSLILEETQYF	TGCGCCAGCAGCTTGATCCTAGAAGAGACCCAGTACTTC
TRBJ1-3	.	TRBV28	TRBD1	CASVLRDRGRSTIYF	TGTGCCAGCGTACTCCGGGACAGGGGCCGCAGCACCATATATTTT
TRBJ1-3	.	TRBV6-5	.	CASRESSGNTIYF	TGTGCCAGCAGGGAGTCCTCTGGAAACACCATATATTTT
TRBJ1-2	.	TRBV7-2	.	CASSLDNNYGYTF	TGTGCCAGCAGCTTGGACAATAACTATGGCTACACCTTC
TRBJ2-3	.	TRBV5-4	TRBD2	CASSPTSEHTDTQYF	TGTGCCAGCAGCCCCACTAGCGAACACACAGATACGCAGTATTTT
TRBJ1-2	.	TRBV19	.	CASSILQLDYGYTF	TGTGCCAGTAGTATCCTTCAATTAGACTATGGCTACACCTTC
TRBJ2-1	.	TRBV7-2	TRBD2	CASSSPTSGHRSYNEQFF	TGTGCCAGCAGCTCGCCTACTAGCGGGCATCGCTCCTACAATGAGCAGTTCTTC
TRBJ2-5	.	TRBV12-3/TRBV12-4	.	CASSLGAMETQYF	TGTGCCAGCAGTTTAGGAGCGATGGAGACCCAGTACTTC
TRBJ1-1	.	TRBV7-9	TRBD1	CASSRTGGGTEAFF	TGTGCCAGCAGCCGGACAGGGGGCGGCACTGAAGCTTTCTTT
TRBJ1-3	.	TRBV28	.	CASRTPGASSGNTIYF	TGTGCCAGCAGAACCCCTGGAGCCAGCTCTGGAAACACCATATATTTT
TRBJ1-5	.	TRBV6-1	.	CASSELTGALNQPQHF	TGTGCCAGCAGTGAGTTGACAGGCGCTTTAAATCAGCCCCAGCATTTT
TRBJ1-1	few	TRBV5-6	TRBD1	CASSFVTGGTEAFF	TGTGCCAGCAGCTTTGTTACAGGGGGCACTGAAGCTTTCTTT
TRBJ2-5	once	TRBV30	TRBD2	CAWISGGYPQETQYF	TGTGCCTGGATCAGCGGGGGGTACCCCCAAGAGACCCAGTACTTC